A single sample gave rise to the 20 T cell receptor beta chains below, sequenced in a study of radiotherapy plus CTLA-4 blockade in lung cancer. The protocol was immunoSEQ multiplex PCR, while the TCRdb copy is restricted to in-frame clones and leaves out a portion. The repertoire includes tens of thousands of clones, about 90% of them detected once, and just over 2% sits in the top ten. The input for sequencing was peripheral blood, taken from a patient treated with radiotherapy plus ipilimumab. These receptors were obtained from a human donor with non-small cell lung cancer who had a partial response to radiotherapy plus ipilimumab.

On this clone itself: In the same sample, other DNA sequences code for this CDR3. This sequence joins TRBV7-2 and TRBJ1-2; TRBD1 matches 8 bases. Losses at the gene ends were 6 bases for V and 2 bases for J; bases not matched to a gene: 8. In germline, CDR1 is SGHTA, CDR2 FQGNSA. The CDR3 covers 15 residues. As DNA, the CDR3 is TGTGCCAGCAGTTCGGTAGGACAGGGCAACTATGGCTACACCTTC. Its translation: CASSSVGQGNYGYTF.

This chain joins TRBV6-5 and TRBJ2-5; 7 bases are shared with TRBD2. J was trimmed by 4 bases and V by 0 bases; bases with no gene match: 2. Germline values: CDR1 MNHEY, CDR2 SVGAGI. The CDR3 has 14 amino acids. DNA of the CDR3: TGTGCCAGCAGTTACTCGTGGGGGGGAGAGACCCAGTACTTC. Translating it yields CASSYSWGGETQYF.

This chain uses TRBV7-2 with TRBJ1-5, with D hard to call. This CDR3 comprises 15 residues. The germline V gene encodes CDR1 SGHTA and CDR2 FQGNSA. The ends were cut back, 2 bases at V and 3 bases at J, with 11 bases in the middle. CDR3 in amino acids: CASSLSSEYNQPQHF. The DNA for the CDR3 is TGTGCCAGCAGCTTAAGTTCTGAGTACAATCAGCCCCAGCATTTT.

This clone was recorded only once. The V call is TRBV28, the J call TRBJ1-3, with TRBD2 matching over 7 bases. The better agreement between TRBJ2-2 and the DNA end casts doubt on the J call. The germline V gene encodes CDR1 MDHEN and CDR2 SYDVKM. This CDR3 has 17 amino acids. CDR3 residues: CASSSANGGSYSGELFF. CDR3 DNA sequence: TGTGCCAGCAGTTCAGCAAACGGCGGGAGTTATAGCGGGGAGCTGTTTTTT.

CDR3 sequence: CASSLTEGYEQYV. CDR3 in DNA: TGTGCCAGCAGCTTAACAGAGGGCTACGAGCAGTACGTC. This sequence joins TRBV5-6 and TRBJ2-7, with a possible D match to TRBD2 (5 bases). V gave up 2 bases and J gave up 3 bases, with 9 bases separating them. Germline V gives CDR1 SGHDT, CDR2 YYEEEE. The CDR3 runs to 13 residues.

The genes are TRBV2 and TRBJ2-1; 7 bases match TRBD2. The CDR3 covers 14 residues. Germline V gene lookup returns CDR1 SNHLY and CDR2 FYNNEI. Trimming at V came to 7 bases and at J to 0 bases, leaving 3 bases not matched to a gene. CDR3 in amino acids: CASTWGGSYNEQFF. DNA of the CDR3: TGTGCCAGCACTTGGGGGGGCTCCTACAATGAGCAGTTCTTC.

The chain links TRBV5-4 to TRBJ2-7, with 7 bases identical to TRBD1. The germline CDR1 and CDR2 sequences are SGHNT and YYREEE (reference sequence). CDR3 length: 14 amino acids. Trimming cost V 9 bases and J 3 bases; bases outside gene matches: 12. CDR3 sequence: CATKGGGGVYEQYF. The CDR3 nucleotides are TGTGCCACCAAAGGGGGCGGAGGTGTCTACGAGCAGTACTTC.

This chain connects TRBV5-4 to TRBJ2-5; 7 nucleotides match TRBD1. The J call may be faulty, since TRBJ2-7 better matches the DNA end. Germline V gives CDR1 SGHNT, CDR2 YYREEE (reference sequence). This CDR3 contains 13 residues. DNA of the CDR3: TGTGCCAGCAGCTCACCCGACAGGGACGAGCAGTACTTC. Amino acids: CASSSPDRDEQYF.

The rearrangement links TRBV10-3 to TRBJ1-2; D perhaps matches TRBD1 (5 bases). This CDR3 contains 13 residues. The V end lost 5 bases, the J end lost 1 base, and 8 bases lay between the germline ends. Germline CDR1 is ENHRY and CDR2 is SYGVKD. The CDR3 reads CAISLDSNYGYTF. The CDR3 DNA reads TGTGCCATCAGTTTAGACAGTAACTATGGCTACACCTTC.

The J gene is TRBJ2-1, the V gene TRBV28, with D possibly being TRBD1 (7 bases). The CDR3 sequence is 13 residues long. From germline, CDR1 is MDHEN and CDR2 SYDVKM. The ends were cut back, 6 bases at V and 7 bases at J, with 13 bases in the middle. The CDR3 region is CASRMAGGNEQFF. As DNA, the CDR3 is TGTGCCAGCAGAATGGCAGGGGGGAATGAGCAGTTCTTC.

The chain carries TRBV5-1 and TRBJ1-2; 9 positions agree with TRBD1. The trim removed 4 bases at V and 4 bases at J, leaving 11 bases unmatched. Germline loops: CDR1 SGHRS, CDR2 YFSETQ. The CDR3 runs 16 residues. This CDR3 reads CASSRLQGATGYGYTF. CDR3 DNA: TGCGCCAGCAGCAGATTACAGGGGGCTACGGGCTATGGCTACACCTTC. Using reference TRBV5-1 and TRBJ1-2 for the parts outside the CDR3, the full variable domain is KAGVTQTPRYLIKTRGQQVTLSCSPISGHRSVSWYQQTPGQGLQFLFEYFSETQRNKGNFPGRFSGRQFSNSRSEMNVSTLELGDSALYLCASSRLQGATGYGYTFGSGTRLTVV.

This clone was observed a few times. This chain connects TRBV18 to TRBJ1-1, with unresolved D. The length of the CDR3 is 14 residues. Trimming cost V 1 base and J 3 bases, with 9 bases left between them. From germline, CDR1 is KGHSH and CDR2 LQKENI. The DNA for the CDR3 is TGTGCCAGCTCACCACGGCAGAAAGACACTGAAGCTTTCTTT. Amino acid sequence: CASSPRQKDTEAFF.

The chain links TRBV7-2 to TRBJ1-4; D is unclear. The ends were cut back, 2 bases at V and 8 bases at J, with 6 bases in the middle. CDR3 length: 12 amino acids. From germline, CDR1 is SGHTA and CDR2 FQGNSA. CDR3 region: CASSLWEEKLFF. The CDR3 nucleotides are TGTGCCAGCAGCTTATGGGAGGAAAAACTGTTTTTT. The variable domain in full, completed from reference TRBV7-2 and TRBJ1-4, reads GAGVSQSPSNKVTEKGKDVELRCDPISGHTALYWYRQSLGQGLEFLIYFQGNSAPDKSGLPSDRFSAERTGGSVSTLTIQRTQQEDSAVYLCASSLWEEKLFFGSGTQLSVL.

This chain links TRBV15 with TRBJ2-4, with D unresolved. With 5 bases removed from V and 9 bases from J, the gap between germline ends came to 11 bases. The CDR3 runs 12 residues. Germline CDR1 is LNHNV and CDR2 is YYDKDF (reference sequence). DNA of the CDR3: TGTGCCACCAGCGTCCTTGATAGCATTCAGTACTTC. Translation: CATSVLDSIQYF.

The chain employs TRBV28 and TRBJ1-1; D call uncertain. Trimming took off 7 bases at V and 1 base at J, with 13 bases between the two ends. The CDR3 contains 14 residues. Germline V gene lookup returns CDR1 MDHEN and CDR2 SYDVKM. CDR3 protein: CASTLPRWNTEAFF. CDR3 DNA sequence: TGTGCCAGCACCCTACCGAGGTGGAACACTGAAGCTTTCTTT.

DNA for the CDR3: TGCAGCGTTGCCCCGGGACAGGGTGGCGAGCAGTACTTC. Its translation is CSVAPGQGGEQYF. The chain links TRBV29-1 to TRBJ2-7; 9 nucleotides agree with TRBD1. This CDR3 has 13 residues. CDR1 and CDR2 from the germline V gene are SQVTM and ANQGSEA. The V and J ends lost 4 bases and 6 bases, in that order; junction bases with no gene match: 7.

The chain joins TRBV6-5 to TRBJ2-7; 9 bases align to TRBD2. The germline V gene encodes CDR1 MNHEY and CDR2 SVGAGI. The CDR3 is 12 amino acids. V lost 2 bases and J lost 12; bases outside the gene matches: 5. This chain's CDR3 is CASSYRGGVLYV. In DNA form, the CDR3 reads TGTGCCAGCAGTTACCGCGGGGGGGTCTTGTACGTC.

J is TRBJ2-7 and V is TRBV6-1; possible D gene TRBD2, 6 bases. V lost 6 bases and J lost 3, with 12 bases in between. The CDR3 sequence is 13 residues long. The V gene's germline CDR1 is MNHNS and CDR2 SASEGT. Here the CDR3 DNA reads TGTGCCAGCAGCGTAACCGGGAGCTACGAGCAGTACGTC. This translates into CASSVTGSYEQYV.

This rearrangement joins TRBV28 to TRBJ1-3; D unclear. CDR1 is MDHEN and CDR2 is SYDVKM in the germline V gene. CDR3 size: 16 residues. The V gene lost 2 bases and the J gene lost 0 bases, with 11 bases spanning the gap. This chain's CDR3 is CASSLVRRSSGNTIYF. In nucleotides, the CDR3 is TGTGCCAGCAGTTTAGTGCGGCGCAGCTCTGGAAACACCATATATTTT.

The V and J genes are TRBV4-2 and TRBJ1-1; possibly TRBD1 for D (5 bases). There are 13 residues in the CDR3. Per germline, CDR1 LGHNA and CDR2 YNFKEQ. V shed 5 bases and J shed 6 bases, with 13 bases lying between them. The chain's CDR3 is CASSIGASPEAFF. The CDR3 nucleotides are TGTGCCAGCAGCATAGGGGCGTCCCCTGAAGCTTTCTTT.